This T cell receptor beta chain was retrieved from a study of shared clonotypes between healthy human individuals. The data were produced by immunoSEQ multiplex PCR, yet TCRdb's version contains in-frame clones alone and is incomplete. The data hold approximately 710,000 clones, with 90% observed a single time. Note on this clone: Other DNA sequences in this specimen translate into the identical CDR3.

V dropped 0 bases and J dropped 5; count of bases not matched to a gene: 1. Germline V gene sequence: CDR1 SGHRS, CDR2 YFSETQ. The CDR3 runs to 15 residues. This sequence originates from a young man in good health. Some clones in this sample may be carry-over from other donors' samples. The rearrangement links TRBV5-1 to TRBJ2-5; TRBD2 agrees at 13 bases. Sequences were obtained from memory CD8+ T cells from PBMCs. Subset specified: CD45RO+ cells pooled with CCR7-negative TemRA cells. The CDR3 protein is CASSLGLAGGETQYF. CDR3 coding DNA: TGCGCCAGCAGCTTGGGACTAGCGGGAGGTGAGACCCAGTACTTC. Using reference TRBV5-1 and TRBJ2-5 for the parts outside the CDR3, the full variable domain is KAGVTQTPRYLIKTRGQQVTLSCSPISGHRSVSWYQQTPGQGLQFLFEYFSETQRNKGNFPGRFSGRQFSNSRSEMNVSTLELGDSALYLCASSLGLAGGETQYFGPGTRLLVL.